The clone carrying this T cell receptor beta chain came up once. The antigen is undetermined. The V gene's germline CDR1 is SGHAT and CDR2 FQNNGV. V lost 7 bases and J lost 3, with 16 bases in between. This CDR3 region has 14 residues. The data were taken from a study of identifying expanded T cells in peripheral blood. Collection occurred without any documented infections or immune events in donors. Here immunoSEQ multiplex PCR was the method, and the copy in TCRdb shows in-frame clones only, minus some. The sample carries approximately 63,000 clones, around 87% recorded once. Broader study findings: Technical replicates showed about 1.1 changed clones; around 2 weeks approximately 15; four weeks 19. Variance in clone template counts between approximately two-week samples significantly increased with total template count across all healthy donors.

Input material: blood. The V gene is TRBV11-2, the J gene TRBJ2-7; D tentatively reads TRBD1 or TRBD2 (5 bases each). This clonotype originated in a person aged 18 to 69 in good health. CDR3 in amino acids: CASTTAGANYEQYF. The CDR3 nucleotides are TGTGCCAGCACGACTGCCGGGGCAAACTACGAGCAGTACTTC. Drawing the rest from reference TRBV11-2 and TRBJ2-7, the complete variable domain is EAGVAQSPRYKIIEKRQSVAFWCNPISGHATLYWYQQILGQGPKLLIQFQNNGVVDDSQLPKDRFSAERLKGVDSTLKIQPAKLEDSAVYLCASTTAGANYEQYFGPGTRLTVT.